The 6 T cell receptor beta chains below all came from one sample that was sequenced in a study of T cell repertoires in cytomegalovirus infection. Their cognate antigens are unknown. TCRdb re-called the reads through MiXCR, storing one row per CDR3 protein. The table shows some 130,000 distinct CDR3 sequences, with over 30% occurring only once. The input for sequencing was CD8+ T cells from cultured PBMCs, taken from culture after CMV antigen stimulation. Receptors were obtained from a human donor in good health (CMV status not recorded). Some clones in this sample may be carry-over from other donors' samples.

This chain joins TRBV7-3 and TRBJ2-1; 8 bases map to TRBD2. The CDR3 consists of 14 residues. Germline V gene sequence: CDR1 SGHTA, CDR2 FQGTGA. The V segment lost 3 bases and the J segment 6 bases; nucleotides outside the gene matches: 4. In DNA, the CDR3 is TGTGCCAGCAGCTTGGGACTAGGGGGCAATGAGCAGTTCTTC. Translated, it gives CASSLGLGGNEQFF. Full variable domain (missing parts from reference TRBV7-3 and TRBJ2-1): GAGVSQTPSNKVTEKGKYVELRCDPISGHTALYWYRQSLGQGPEFLIYFQGTGAADDSGLPNDRFFAVRPEGSVSTLKIQRTERGDSAVYLCASSLGLGGNEQFFGPGTRLTVL.

The chain joins TRBV5-6 to TRBJ2-2; no clear D gene. The V end was cut by 0 bases, the J end by 3 bases, with 12 bases between. The CDR3 runs 16 residues. Germline V gene sequence: CDR1 SGHDT, CDR2 YYEEEE. The CDR3 sequence: CASSLVGHMDTGELFF. CDR3 DNA: TGTGCCAGCAGCTTGGTAGGTCATATGGACACCGGGGAGCTGTTTTTT.

This clonotype was observed at least ten times. J is TRBJ2-1 and V is TRBV11-1; no firm D call. This CDR3 region has 12 residues. V lost 2 bases and J 7 bases, leaving 6 bases between the germline ends. Germline V lookup: CDR1 SGHAT, CDR2 FQDESV (reference sequence). CDR3 in DNA: TGTGCCAGCAGCTTATCCGGGAATGAGCAGTTCTTC. Residues: CASSLSGNEQFF.

The rearrangement joins TRBV19 to TRBJ1-1; TRBD1 agrees at 12 bases. The junction had 11 bases not matched to a gene; V was cut back by 7 bases and J by 5 bases. The CDR3 loop spans 16 amino acids. The germline V gene has CDR1 LNHDA and CDR2 SQIVND (reference sequence). CDR3: CASTPGTGGAWTEAFF. CDR3 nucleotide sequence: TGTGCCAGTACCCCCGGGACAGGGGGCGCTTGGACTGAAGCTTTCTTT.

Details on this clonotype: With a much larger clone just one base away, this may be a read error. The CDR3 is CASTQGGTREETQYF. The CDR3 DNA follows: TGTGCCAGCACCCAGGGAGGCACCAGAGAAGAGACCCAGTACTTC. The chain links TRBV5-4 to TRBJ2-5, with D tentatively TRBD2 (6 bases). Germline CDR1 SGHNT, CDR2 YYREEE (reference sequence). There are 15 residues in the CDR3. V was cut by 6 bases and J by 3 bases, with 18 bases left in between.

The V gene is TRBV2, the J gene TRBJ1-2; 8 bases fit TRBD1. J was trimmed by 3 bases and V by 6 bases; bases with no gene match: 9. This CDR3 is 15 amino acids long. CDR1 and CDR2 (germline): SNHLY, FYNNEI. The CDR3 DNA is TGTGCCAGCAGGACGGGACAGGAGCAGTACTATGGCTACACCTTC. This gives the protein CASRTGQEQYYGYTF.